This T cell receptor beta chain was sequenced during a study of regulatory T cells in long-lasting Graves disease. Across the whole study: Over 5 years of antithyroid drugs with positive TSH receptor antibodies was taken to mean persistent Graves' disease.

Regarding time point: persistent/refractory GD, antithyroid drugs over 5 years with positive TRAb. RNA extracted from PBMCs served as the sequencing template. Clinicians diagnosed Graves' disease using American Thyroid Association guidelines. This CDR3 region has 14 residues. The V end was cut by 6 bases, the J end by 3 bases, with 12 bases between. The table lists this clonotype with many counts. CDR3 regions were amplified by Arm-PCR using iRepertoire HTBI primers to build TCR beta libraries. TCRdb itself ran the multiplex PCR reads through MiXCR, one entry per CDR3 protein. Found here are approximately 380,000 distinct CDR3 sequences, less than 25% of them singletons; the top ten hold more than 20%.

This sequence originates from a female donor with Graves disease. The sequenced sample was peripheral blood mononuclear cells (PBMCs), obtained when the disease was refractory, from a patient treated with antithyroid drugs. This chain connects TRBV12-3 or TRBV12-4 to TRBJ1-3; D not certain. The CDR3 is CASSPTTVGNTIYF. In DNA form, the CDR3 reads TGTGCCAGCAGCCCTACAACCGTTGGAAACACCATATATTTT.